These 11 T cell receptor beta chains were all obtained from the same sample, sequenced in a study of cytomegalovirus exposure and HLA in healthy donors. PCR employed 60 Vbeta and 13 Jbeta primers. Profiled with immunoSEQ multiplex PCR; TCRdb holds only in-frame clones, not every one. In the table there are under 70,000 clones, approximately 71% of which are singletons. Sample: PBMCs. The receptors shown here come from a woman in her thirties in good health and CMV-seronegative.

This clone came up a few times. The rearrangement links TRBV11-2 to TRBJ1-1, with 11 bases identical to TRBD1. The CDR3 totals 13 residues. The trim removed 4 bases at V and 8 bases at J, leaving 3 bases unmatched. The germline V gene has CDR1 SGHAT and CDR2 FQNNGV. The CDR3 DNA reads TGTGCCAGCAGCTGGACAGGGGGCGAGGAAGCTTTCTTT. Its translation: CASSWTGGEEAFF.

By sample share, this clone is medium-sized. The chain employs TRBV4-1 and TRBJ2-5, with D unresolved. The CDR3 has 15 residues. Trimming took 2 bases from V and 1 from J, leaving 11 bases between them. Germline V gene data show CDR1 as MGHRA and CDR2 as YSYEKL. The CDR3 protein is CASSQLNSLQETQYF. The CDR3 DNA reads TGCGCCAGCAGCCAACTAAACAGCCTCCAAGAGACCCAGTACTTC.

DNA for the CDR3: TGTGCCAGCAGCTTAGGAAACAGCGGCCTAATGGGGCAGTTCTTC. Residues: CASSLGNSGLMGQFF. The chain is built from TRBV7-6 and TRBJ2-1, with a possible D match to TRBD2 (5 bases). Germline loops: CDR1 SGHVS, CDR2 FNYEAQ. The CDR3 totals 15 residues. V dropped 1 base and J dropped 12 bases, with 19 bases sitting between them.

The V and J genes are TRBV28 and TRBJ2-5, with 13 bases matching TRBD2. Looked up from germline, CDR1 is MDHEN and CDR2 is SYDVKM. The CDR3 totals 18 residues. After removal of 3 bases from V and 1 base from J, the junction contained 8 bases not matched to a gene. CDR3 coding DNA: TGTGCCAGCAGTTTTCCCCTCGGACTAGCGGGGGTCCAAGAGACCCAGTACTTC. Its protein product is CASSFPLGLAGVQETQYF.

This rearrangement joins TRBV5-1 to TRBJ1-1; 9 bases are shared with TRBD1. Germline V lookup: CDR1 SGHRS, CDR2 YFSETQ. This CDR3 contains 21 residues. V lost 3 bases and J lost 0; bases outside the gene matches: 21. Here the CDR3 reads CASSSRRQGDGVGSMNTEAFF. The CDR3 coding sequence is TGCGCCAGCAGCTCTCGACGACAGGGGGACGGGGTAGGGTCCATGAACACTGAAGCTTTCTTT.

J is TRBJ1-2 and V is TRBV13, with TRBD1 as a possible D gene (6 bases). V dropped 4 bases and J dropped 7 bases, with 10 bases sitting between them. The CDR3 is 12 residues long. Germline CDR1 PRHDT, CDR2 FYEKMQ (reference sequence). The chain's CDR3 is CASSWGRGGYTF. The DNA of the CDR3 is TGTGCCAGCAGCTGGGGGCGCGGTGGCTACACCTTC.

This clone was seen only a few times. The gene calls are TRBV6-5 and TRBJ2-7, with 7 bases fitting TRBD2. Looked up from germline, CDR1 is MNHEY and CDR2 is SVGAGI. The CDR3 contains 15 residues. With V trimmed by 6 bases and J by 2 bases, 10 bases remained unmatched. The CDR3 sequence is CASSSPGLQTYEQYF. CDR3 DNA: TGTGCCAGCAGCTCACCGGGACTACAAACCTACGAGCAGTACTTC.

The CDR3 region has the DNA TGTGCCAGCAGCGTACGTCTAGCGCCCAACAATGAGCAGTTCTTC. Amino acids: CASSVRLAPNNEQFF. The rearrangement uses TRBV9 and TRBJ2-1; weak D call: TRBD2 (6 bases). Germline V gene sequence: CDR1 SGDLS, CDR2 YYNGEE. The CDR3 runs to 15 residues. The V end was cut by 1 base, the J end by 5 bases, with 13 bases between. The whole variable domain, remainder taken from reference TRBV9 and TRBJ2-1, is DSGVTQTPKHLITATGQRVTLRCSPRSGDLSVYWYQQSLDQGLQFLIQYYNGEERAKGNILERFSAQQFPDLHSELNLSSLELGDSALYFCASSVRLAPNNEQFFGPGTRLTVL.

The chain employs TRBV5-8 and TRBJ2-3, with 10 bases identical to TRBD1. CDR3 length: 15 amino acids. With V trimmed by 4 bases and J by 5 bases, 7 bases remained unmatched. The germline V gene has CDR1 SGHTS and CDR2 YDEGEE. CDR3 coding DNA: TGTGCCAGCAGCCCCGGGACAGGGGTTTTAGATACGCAGTATTTT. It specifies CASSPGTGVLDTQYF.

The V gene is TRBV6-1, the J gene TRBJ2-7; a weak D match, TRBD1 (5 bases). The CDR3 extends over 14 amino acids. Trimming pared 11 bases from V and 3 bases from J, leaving 20 bases between. The germline gives CDR1 MNHNS, CDR2 SASEGT. CDR3 sequence reads: CAGQLKGPVYEQYF. The CDR3 DNA reads as TGTGCCGGTCAGCTAAAGGGGCCCGTCTACGAGCAGTACTTC.

This clone was seen just once. The gene calls are TRBV30 and TRBJ1-2; 9 nucleotides line up with TRBD1. The V and J ends lost 5 bases and 8 bases, in that order; junction bases with no gene match: 9. The germline V gene has CDR1 GTSNPN and CDR2 SVGIG (reference sequence). The CDR3 length is 13 residues. CDR3 loop: CAWGAGTGLGYTF. The CDR3 coding sequence is TGTGCCTGGGGTGCCGGGACAGGGCTAGGCTACACCTTC.